This T cell receptor (beta chain) is drawn from a study of T cells in Graves' hyperthyroidism and ophthalmopathy. Diagnosis rested on symptoms, serum thyroxine and TRAb, thyroid ultrasound, and orbital computed tomography. The V segment lost 4 bases and the J segment 4 bases; nucleotides outside the gene matches: 6. The CDR3 has 16 residues. CDR1 and CDR2 from the germline V gene are LGHDT and YNNKEL (reference sequence). Amplified TCR beta CDR3 regions came from RNA transcripts. The HTBI primer set drove a first-round RT-PCR of the TCR CDR3. One entry per CDR3 protein results from TCRdb running MiXCR on the multiplex PCR reads. The repertoire holds around 350,000 distinct CDR3 sequences, about 18% seen once, with roughly 3.5% in the top ten.

The V call is TRBV3-1, the J call TRBJ2-5; 13 bases align to TRBD2. The specimen was blood. The sequence came from a woman between 18 and 30 years old with Graves' hyperthyroidism. The CDR3 nucleotides are TGTGCCAGCAGCCCAGGACTAGCGGGGGTAGGAGAGACCCAGTACTTC. Its protein product is CASSPGLAGVGETQYF.